This record covers a single T cell receptor beta chain. Antigen specificity is unknown. The data originate from a study of cytomegalovirus exposure and HLA in healthy donors. Study-level points and caveats: Accounts indicate the classifier identified cytomegalovirus status with strong specificity and sensitivity. In a later analysis, productive TCRs from donors in an Asian-associated ancestry cluster reportedly carried fewer N-insertions than the cohort mean.

A multiplex PCR was run with 60 Vbeta primers and 13 Jbeta primers. Method: immunoSEQ multiplex PCR; TCRdb's copy keeps in-frame clones and lacks some. The data show more than 150,000 clones, more than 60% seen once. This CDR3 region has 17 residues. Per germline, CDR1 PRHDT and CDR2 FYEKMQ (reference sequence). J was trimmed by 0 bases and V by 2 bases; bases with no gene match: 4. The sample comprised PBMCs. This sequence joins TRBV13 and TRBJ2-3; TRBD2 matches 11 bases. This clonotype was obtained from a woman aged 50 to 60 in good health and CMV-seropositive. The CDR3 DNA sequence: TGTGCCAGCAGCTTATATGGGACTAGCGGAAGCACAGATACGCAGTATTTT. It encodes CASSLYGTSGSTDTQYF.